The 26 T cell receptor beta chains presented below share a single source sample, sequenced in a study of T cell repertoires in cytomegalovirus infection. TCRdb redid the calling of the reads with MiXCR, one entry per CDR3 protein. There are roughly 230,000 distinct CDR3 sequences in the sample; 6% to 8% occur only once, and 5.5% to 8% lies in the top ten. The sample comprised PBMCs. All receptors come from a human donor in good health (CMV status not recorded). Some clones in this sample may be carry-over from other donors' samples.

This clonotype was detected ten times or more. The chain is built from TRBV5-6 and TRBJ1-1; D possibly corresponds to TRBD1 (5 bases). V lost 4 bases, J lost 8 bases, and 18 bases lay in between. Per germline, CDR1 SGHDT and CDR2 YYEEEE. There are 14 residues in the CDR3. DNA for the CDR3: TGTGCCAGCAGCCTCTCAGGAAGTGGGGCCGAAGCTTTCTTT. This gives the protein CASSLSGSGAEAFF.

This clonotype was counted at least ten times. This chain connects TRBV12-5 to TRBJ1-1; 7 bases map to TRBD1. The trim removed 3 bases at V and 3 bases at J, leaving 1 base unmatched. The CDR3 contains 13 residues. From germline, CDR1 is LGHNT and CDR2 FRNRAP. DNA of the CDR3: TGTGCTAGTGGTTTACAGGGGTACACTGAAGCTTTCTTT. This translates into CASGLQGYTEAFF.

This clonotype was recorded at least ten times. The chain links TRBV29-1 to TRBJ2-7; 8 bases agree with TRBD2. This CDR3 is 13 amino acids long. CDR1 and CDR2 from the germline V gene are SQVTM and ANQGSEA. V dropped 7 bases and J dropped 0; count of bases not matched to a gene: 5. The CDR3 is CSAGGGISYEQYF. CDR3 in DNA: TGCAGCGCTGGCGGGGGGATCTCCTACGAGCAGTACTTC.

This clonotype was seen ten or more times. The chain has TRBV7-2 and TRBJ2-2; possibly TRBD1 or TRBD2 for D (6 bases each). CDR1 and CDR2 (germline): SGHTA, FQGNSA. V was pared by 1 base and J by 9 bases, with 15 bases between. The CDR3 is made up of 15 amino acids. The CDR3 bases are TGTGCCAGCAGCTTAGAGGGGGGACGTCCCAGGGAGCTGTTTTTT. This gives the protein CASSLEGGRPRELFF.

Ten or more counts support this clonotype. The genes are TRBV20-1 and TRBJ2-3; no clear D. V shed 5 bases and J shed 0 bases, with 15 bases lying between them. CDR3 length equals 15 residues. Per the germline V gene, CDR1 is DFQATT and CDR2 is SNEGSKA (reference sequence). The CDR3 region is CSAPPGFTSTDTQYF. The CDR3 DNA follows: TGCAGTGCTCCACCAGGATTCACTAGCACAGATACGCAGTATTTT.

There are many counts of this clonotype. The chain uses TRBV7-2 and TRBJ1-5, with 7 bases fitting TRBD1. The CDR3 sequence is 15 residues long. Losses at the gene ends were 3 bases for V and 3 bases for J; bases not matched to a gene: 5. Germline lookup yields CDR1 SGHTA and CDR2 FQGNSA. CDR3 sequence: CASSLGQPFNQPQHF. The CDR3 DNA reads as TGTGCCAGCAGCTTGGGACAGCCGTTCAATCAGCCCCAGCATTTT.

This clonotype occurred many times. This chain connects TRBV7-2 to TRBJ1-2; D might be TRBD1 (6 bases). V lost 5 bases to trimming and J lost 8 bases, with 18 bases between them. Germline lookup yields CDR1 SGHTA and CDR2 FQGNSA. This CDR3 has 14 amino acids. CDR3 sequence (DNA): TGTGCCAGCAGCCCAGGGACCGACGGGGGCGGCTACACCTTC. Its protein is CASSPGTDGGGYTF.

This clonotype was observed many times. The gene calls are TRBV7-2 and TRBJ2-5; tentative D call: TRBD2 (6 bases). Trimming removed 5 bases at V and 5 bases at J, with 15 bases between. Per the germline V gene, CDR1 is SGHTA and CDR2 is FQGNSA. The CDR3 has 14 residues. The CDR3 here is CASSAGTGWETQYF. CDR3 in DNA: TGTGCCAGCAGCGCGGGGACGGGGTGGGAGACCCAGTACTTC.

The table lists this clonotype with many counts. This rearrangement joins TRBV12-5 to TRBJ2-3; TRBD1 matches at 8 bases. Germline CDR1 reads LGHNT; CDR2 reads FRNRAP. CDR3 size: 20 residues. V was clipped by 0 bases and J by 2 bases; unmatched bases: 16. The CDR3 reads CASGLVGDRWVETTTDTQYF. The CDR3 nucleotides are TGTGCTAGTGGTTTGGTCGGGGACAGGTGGGTGGAAACCACCACAGATACGCAGTATTTT.

The chain is built from TRBV6-6 and TRBJ2-3, with 10 nucleotides matching TRBD1. Germline values: CDR1 MNHNY, CDR2 SVGAGI (reference sequence). This CDR3 is 17 amino acids long. Losses at the gene ends were 4 bases for V and 4 bases for J; bases not matched to a gene: 11. CDR3 coding DNA: TGTGCCAGCAGTTCGAACCGGGACAGGGGTGGCCCAGATACGCAGTATTTT. Its translation: CASSSNRDRGGPDTQYF.

This clonotype was counted ten times or more. The chain has TRBV7-2 and TRBJ1-4; D gene unclear. Trimming removed 5 bases from V and 8 bases from J, with 9 bases in between. Germline CDR1 SGHTA, CDR2 FQGNSA. The CDR3 has 12 residues. DNA of the CDR3: TGTGCCAGCAGCGTTCGAGGGGAAAAACTGTTTTTT. Protein product: CASSVRGEKLFF.

There are many counts of this clonotype. V is TRBV7-9 and J is TRBJ2-3; weak D call: TRBD1 (6 bases). The CDR3 has 16 amino acids. The V end lost 5 bases, the J end lost 2 bases, and 17 bases lay between the germline ends. CDR1 and CDR2 (germline): SEHNR, FQNEAQ (reference sequence). The CDR3 loop is CASSQDRRGSTDTQYF. The CDR3 nucleotides read TGTGCCAGCAGCCAAGACCGCAGGGGTTCCACAGATACGCAGTATTTT. The variable domain in full, with the rest retrieved from reference TRBV7-9 and TRBJ2-3, is DTGVSQNPRHKITKRGQNVTFRCDPISEHNRLYWYRQTLGQGPEFLTYFQNEAQLEKSRLLSDRFSAERPKGSFSTLEIQRTEQGDSAMYLCASSQDRRGSTDTQYFGPGTRLTVL.

This clonotype was counted at least ten times. The chain recombines TRBV5-4 with TRBJ2-5; D tentatively fits TRBD1 or TRBD2 (6 bases each). V lost 4 bases to trimming and J lost 6 bases, with 25 bases between them. Germline assignment: CDR1 SGHNT and CDR2 YYREEE (reference sequence). This CDR3 spans 17 amino acids. CDR3 loop: CASSGGGGPTVKKTQYF. The CDR3 coding sequence is TGTGCCAGCAGCGGAGGGGGTGGCCCGACGGTGAAAAAGACCCAGTACTTC.

This clonotype has ten or more counts. The chain couples TRBV7-2 to TRBJ2-7; the D is unclear. Germline-derived CDR1 and CDR2 are SGHTA and FQGNSA. The CDR3 is made up of 15 amino acids. The ends were cut back, 3 bases at V and 2 bases at J, with 14 bases in the middle. The CDR3 here is CASSLLRTDPYEQYF. CDR3 in DNA: TGTGCCAGCAGCTTGCTAAGGACGGACCCCTACGAGCAGTACTTC.

In its sample, this clonotype was seen many times. This chain connects TRBV4-3 to TRBJ1-2; 9 bases are shared with TRBD1. V dropped 1 base and J dropped 5; count of bases not matched to a gene: 5. CDR1 and CDR2 from the germline V gene are LGHNA and YSLEER. This CDR3 has 15 amino acids. CDR3 DNA sequence: TGCGCCAGCAGCCAAGTGTCGACAGGGGGGTATGGCTACACCTTC. Translated: CASSQVSTGGYGYTF.

This clonotype was detected many times. V and J are TRBV20-1 and TRBJ2-1, with 9 bases identical to TRBD2. This CDR3 comprises 15 residues. Germline V lookup: CDR1 DFQATT, CDR2 SNEGSKA (reference sequence). V shed 6 bases, J shed 5 bases, and the junction held 11 bases outside the gene matches. The CDR3 nucleotides read TGCAGTGCAAACAGCCAGCGGGGGGCCCACAATGAGCAGTTCTTC. Translated, it gives CSANSQRGAHNEQFF.

This clonotype was recorded a few times. The V and J genes are TRBV6-2 or TRBV6-3 and TRBJ2-1; 9 bases map to TRBD1. Germline CDR1 MNHEY, CDR2 SVGEGT. J gave up 0 bases and V 8 bases, and 8 bases lay outside the gene matches. This CDR3 contains 16 residues. DNA of the CDR3: TGTGCCAGCCTGGACAGGGGTGAAAGCTCCTACAATGAGCAGTTCTTC. Translating gives CASLDRGESSYNEQFF.

This clonotype was observed many times. This CDR3 is CASRQGTYNEQFF. CDR3 sequence (DNA): TGTGCCAGCCGCCAGGGGACATACAATGAGCAGTTCTTC. V gene TRBV2 combines with J gene TRBJ2-1; D is perhaps TRBD1 (6 bases). Germline CDR1 reads SNHLY; CDR2 reads FYNNEI. The CDR3 runs 13 residues. V was trimmed by 8 bases and J by 4 bases, leaving 12 bases between them.

The table lists this clonotype with many counts. The gene calls are TRBV20-1 and TRBJ2-7; possible D gene TRBD1, 5 bases. Germline CDR1 DFQATT, CDR2 SNEGSKA (reference sequence). The CDR3 totals 13 residues. V was trimmed by 3 bases and J by 5 bases, leaving 14 bases between them. The CDR3 DNA reads TGCAGTGCTAGGAAAGTTGGACACCACGAGCAGTACTTC. This gives the protein CSARKVGHHEQYF.

This rearrangement joins TRBV6-2 or TRBV6-3 to TRBJ1-2; D gene uncertain. Deletions cut 7 bases from V and 2 bases from J, with 8 bases between. The CDR3 has 12 amino acids. In germline, CDR1 is MNHEY, CDR2 SVGEGT. The CDR3 here is CASTRANYGYTF. The DNA of the CDR3 is TGTGCCAGCACTCGGGCCAACTATGGCTACACCTTC.

This clonotype was found many times. The V call is TRBV7-8, the J call TRBJ2-1; D is ambiguous. With 0 bases removed from V and 0 bases from J, the gap between germline ends came to 9 bases. In germline, CDR1 is SGHVS, CDR2 FQNEAQ. The CDR3 runs to 16 residues. CDR3 sequence (DNA): TGTGCCAGCAGCTTAGCACCGCTGAGCTCCTACAATGAGCAGTTCTTC. This encodes CASSLAPLSSYNEQFF.

On this clonotype itself: A much more abundant neighbour one base away suggests this may be a read error. The rearrangement joins TRBV6-8 to TRBJ2-7; no reliable D call. V was cut by 5 bases and J by 0 bases, with 14 bases left in between. CDR1 and CDR2 from the germline V gene are MNHGY and SAAAGT. This CDR3 has 15 amino acids. The CDR3 here is CASSPPGNSSYEQYF. The CDR3 nucleotides are TGTGCCAGCAGTCCCCCAGGTAATTCCTCCTACGAGCAGTACTTC.

This clonotype was detected ten times or more. This chain links TRBV30 with TRBJ1-1; TRBD1 might be the D (5 bases). V was cut by 1 base and J by 7 bases, with 13 bases left in between. The CDR3 has 13 amino acids. The germline V gene encodes CDR1 GTSNPN and CDR2 SVGIG (reference sequence). CDR3 coding DNA: TGTGCCTGGAGTGGACAGCACTACAATGAAGCTTTCTTT. Residues: CAWSGQHYNEAFF.

This clonotype was observed at least ten times. The chain has TRBV7-2 and TRBJ1-2, with a weak D call TRBD1 (5 bases). CDR1 and CDR2 from the germline V gene are SGHTA and FQGNSA. This CDR3 spans 16 amino acids. V was trimmed by 5 bases and J by 4 bases, leaving 20 bases between them. The CDR3 loop is CASSPLLGALGYGYTF. CDR3 DNA sequence: TGTGCCAGCAGCCCACTCCTTGGGGCCTTGGGCTATGGCTACACCTTC.

This clonotype has a count of ten or more. The chain employs TRBV29-1 and TRBJ1-2; 7 bases fit TRBD1. The CDR3 consists of 13 residues. CDR1 and CDR2 (germline): SQVTM, ANQGSEA. The junction had 7 bases not matched to a gene; V was cut back by 6 bases and J by 3 bases. CDR3 in amino acids: CSVQGQQDYGYTF. The CDR3 DNA reads as TGCAGCGTCCAGGGACAGCAGGACTATGGCTACACCTTC.

This clonotype was counted at least ten times. J is TRBJ2-5 and V is TRBV2, with 8 nucleotides matching TRBD2. The germline V gene encodes CDR1 SNHLY and CDR2 FYNNEI. The CDR3 covers 12 residues. Trimming took 10 bases from V and 1 from J; bases not matched to a gene: 2. The CDR3 DNA reads TGTGCCATCGGGGGGGCCCAAGAGACCCAGTACTTC. It yields the protein CAIGGAQETQYF.